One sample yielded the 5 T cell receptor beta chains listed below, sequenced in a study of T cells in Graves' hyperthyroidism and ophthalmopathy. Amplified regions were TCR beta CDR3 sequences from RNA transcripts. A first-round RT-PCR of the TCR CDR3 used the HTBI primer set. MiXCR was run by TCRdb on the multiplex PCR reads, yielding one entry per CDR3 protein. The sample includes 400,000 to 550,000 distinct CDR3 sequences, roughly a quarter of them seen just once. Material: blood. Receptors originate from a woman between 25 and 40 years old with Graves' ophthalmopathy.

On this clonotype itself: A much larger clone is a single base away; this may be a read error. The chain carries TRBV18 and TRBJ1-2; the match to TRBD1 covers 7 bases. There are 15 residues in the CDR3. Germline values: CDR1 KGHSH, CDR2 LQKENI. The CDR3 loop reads CTSSPGTGDNYGYTF. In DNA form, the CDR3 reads TGTACCAGCTCACCAGGCACAGGGGATAACTATGGCTACACCTTC.

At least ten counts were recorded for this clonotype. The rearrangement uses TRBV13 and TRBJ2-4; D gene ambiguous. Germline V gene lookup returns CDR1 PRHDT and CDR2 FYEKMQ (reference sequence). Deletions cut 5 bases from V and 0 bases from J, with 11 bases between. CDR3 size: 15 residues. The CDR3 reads CASSPTPLAKNIQYF. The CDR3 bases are TGTGCCAGCAGCCCGACACCTCTAGCCAAAAACATTCAGTACTTC.

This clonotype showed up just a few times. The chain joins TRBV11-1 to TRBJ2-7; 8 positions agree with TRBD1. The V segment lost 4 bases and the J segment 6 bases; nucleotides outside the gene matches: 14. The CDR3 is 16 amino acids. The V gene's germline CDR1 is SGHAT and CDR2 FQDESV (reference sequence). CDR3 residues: CASSSGQGEPLAEQYF. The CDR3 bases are TGTGCCAGCAGCTCCGGACAGGGCGAACCACTTGCCGAGCAGTACTTC. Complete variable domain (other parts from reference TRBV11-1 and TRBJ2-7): EAEVAQSPRYKITEKSQAVAFWCDPISGHATLYWYRQILGQGPELLVQFQDESVVDDSQLPKDRFSAERLKGVDSTLKIQPAELGDSAMYLCASSSGQGEPLAEQYFGPGTRLTVT.

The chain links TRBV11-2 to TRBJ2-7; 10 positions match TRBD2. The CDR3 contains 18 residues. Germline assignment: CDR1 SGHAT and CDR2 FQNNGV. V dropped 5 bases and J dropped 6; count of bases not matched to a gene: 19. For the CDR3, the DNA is TGTGCCAGCAGCCCAAGGGGGAGCGGGAGGGCCGAAAGAATCGAGCAGTACTTC. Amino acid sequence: CASSPRGSGRAERIEQYF.

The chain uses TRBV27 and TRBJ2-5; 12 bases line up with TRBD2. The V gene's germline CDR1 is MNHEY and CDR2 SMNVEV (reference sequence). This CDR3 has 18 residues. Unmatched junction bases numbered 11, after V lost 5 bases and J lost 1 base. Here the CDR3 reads CASSLSSSGGASQETQYF. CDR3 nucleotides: TGTGCCAGCAGTCTCTCCTCTAGCGGGGGGGCCAGCCAAGAGACCCAGTACTTC.